Listed here are 3 T cell receptor beta chains from one sample, sequenced in a study of blood T cell repertoires in COVID-19. Clones were sequenced by immunoSEQ multiplex PCR, and TCRdb holds only the in-frame ones, with some missing. The sample holds fewer than 350,000 clones; 70% to 90% are singletons and the top ten take over 4%. What was sequenced was PBMCs or T cells enriched from blood (not recorded which). The receptor source for this set is a woman in her twenties or thirties with acute COVID-19.

This chain uses TRBV4-3 with TRBJ2-1; 9 nucleotides line up with TRBD1. Per germline, CDR1 LGHNA and CDR2 YSLEER. The ends lost 4 bases at V and 6 bases at J; junction bases unmatched: 7. The CDR3 runs 15 residues. CDR3 region: CASSLEQTGGNEQFF. In DNA form, the CDR3 reads TGCGCCAGCAGCCTCGAACAGACAGGGGGCAATGAGCAGTTCTTC.

This chain uses TRBV5-4 with TRBJ1-1, with D maybe TRBD1 (5 bases). The CDR3 runs to 13 residues. The V gene's germline CDR1 is SGHNT and CDR2 YYREEE (reference sequence). V was trimmed by 5 bases and J by 3 bases, leaving 11 bases between them. The CDR3 is CASRQGGDTEAFF. DNA of the CDR3: TGTGCCAGCAGGCAGGGAGGGGACACTGAAGCTTTCTTT.

The chain carries TRBV28 and TRBJ1-5; weak D call: TRBD1 (6 bases). From germline, CDR1 is MDHEN and CDR2 SYDVKM. The CDR3 spans 15 residues. Deletions cut 5 bases from V and 0 bases from J, with 11 bases between. The CDR3 DNA follows: TGTGCCAGCAGTCGGGGGGGGGCTAGCAATCAGCCCCAGCATTTT. Translated, it gives CASSRGGASNQPQHF.